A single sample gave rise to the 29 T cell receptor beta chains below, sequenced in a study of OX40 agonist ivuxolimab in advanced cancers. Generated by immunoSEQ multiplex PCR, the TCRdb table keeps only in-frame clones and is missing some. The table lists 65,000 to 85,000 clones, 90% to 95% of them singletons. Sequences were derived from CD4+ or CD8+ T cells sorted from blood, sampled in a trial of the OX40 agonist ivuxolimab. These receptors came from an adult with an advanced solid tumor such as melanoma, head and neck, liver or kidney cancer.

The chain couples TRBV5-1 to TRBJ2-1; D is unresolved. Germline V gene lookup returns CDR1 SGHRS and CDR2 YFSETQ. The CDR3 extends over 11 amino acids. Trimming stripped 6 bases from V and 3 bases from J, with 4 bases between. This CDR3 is CASTDYNEQFF. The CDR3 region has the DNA TGCGCCAGCACAGACTACAATGAGCAGTTCTTC.

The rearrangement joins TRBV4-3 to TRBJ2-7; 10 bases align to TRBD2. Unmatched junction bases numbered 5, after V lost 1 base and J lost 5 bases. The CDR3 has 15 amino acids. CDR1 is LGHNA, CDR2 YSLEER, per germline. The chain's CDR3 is CASSQVASGSHEQYF. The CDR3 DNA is TGCGCCAGCAGCCAAGTGGCTAGCGGGAGCCACGAGCAGTACTTC.

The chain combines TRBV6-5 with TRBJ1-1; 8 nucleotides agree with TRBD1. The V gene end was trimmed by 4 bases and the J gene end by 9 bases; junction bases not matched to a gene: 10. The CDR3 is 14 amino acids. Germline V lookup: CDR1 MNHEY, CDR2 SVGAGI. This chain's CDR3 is CASSSRDRGGKAFF. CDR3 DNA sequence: TGTGCCAGCAGTTCCAGAGACAGGGGAGGCAAAGCTTTCTTT.

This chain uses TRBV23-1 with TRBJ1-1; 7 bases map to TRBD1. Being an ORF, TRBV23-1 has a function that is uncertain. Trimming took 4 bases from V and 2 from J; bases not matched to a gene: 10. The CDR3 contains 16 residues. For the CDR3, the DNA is TGCGCCAGCAGTCCGAGTAAGACAGGGTCCAACACTGAAGCTTTCTTT. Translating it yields CASSPSKTGSNTEAFF.

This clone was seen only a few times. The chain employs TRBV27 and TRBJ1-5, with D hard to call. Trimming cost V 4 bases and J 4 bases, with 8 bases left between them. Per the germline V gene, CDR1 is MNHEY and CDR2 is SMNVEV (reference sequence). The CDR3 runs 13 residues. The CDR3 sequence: CASSSRWNQPQHF. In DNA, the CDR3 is TGTGCCAGCAGTTCGAGGTGGAATCAGCCCCAGCATTTT.

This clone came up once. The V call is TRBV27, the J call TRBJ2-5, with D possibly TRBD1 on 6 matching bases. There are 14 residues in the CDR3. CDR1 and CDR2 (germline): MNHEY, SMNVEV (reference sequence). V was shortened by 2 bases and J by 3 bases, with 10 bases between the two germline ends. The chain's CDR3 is CASSLTGLEETQYF. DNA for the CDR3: TGTGCCAGCAGTTTAACAGGGTTGGAAGAGACCCAGTACTTC.

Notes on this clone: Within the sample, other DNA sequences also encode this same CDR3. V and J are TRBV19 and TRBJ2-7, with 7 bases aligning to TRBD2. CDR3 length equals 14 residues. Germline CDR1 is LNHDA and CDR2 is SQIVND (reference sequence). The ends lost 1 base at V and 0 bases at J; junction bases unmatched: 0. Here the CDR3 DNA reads TGTGCCAGTAGTATAGGGGGGGGCTCCTACGAGCAGTACTTC. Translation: CASSIGGGSYEQYF.

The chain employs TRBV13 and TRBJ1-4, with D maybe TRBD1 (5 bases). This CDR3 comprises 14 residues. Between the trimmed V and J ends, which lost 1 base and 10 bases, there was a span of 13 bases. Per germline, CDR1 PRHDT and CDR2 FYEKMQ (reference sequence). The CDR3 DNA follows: TGTGCCAGCAGCTTAGAGGGGACGGTGGGAAAACTGTTTTTT. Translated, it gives CASSLEGTVGKLFF.

CDR3 nucleotides: TGTGCCAGCTCACCGATCCCTCTCGGCAACTCAATCAGCAATCAGCCCCAGCATTTT. This encodes CASSPIPLGNSISNQPQHF. This chain connects TRBV18 to TRBJ1-5, with no clear D. V lost 3 bases to trimming and J lost 1 base, with 22 bases between them. CDR3 length: 19 residues. In germline, CDR1 is KGHSH, CDR2 LQKENI.

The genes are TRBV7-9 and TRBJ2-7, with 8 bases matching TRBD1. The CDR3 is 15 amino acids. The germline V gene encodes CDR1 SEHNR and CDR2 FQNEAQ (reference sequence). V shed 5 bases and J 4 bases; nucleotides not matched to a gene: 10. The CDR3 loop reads CASSPTTGEEYEQYF. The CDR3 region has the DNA TGTGCCAGCAGCCCAACGACAGGGGAGGAATACGAGCAGTACTTC.

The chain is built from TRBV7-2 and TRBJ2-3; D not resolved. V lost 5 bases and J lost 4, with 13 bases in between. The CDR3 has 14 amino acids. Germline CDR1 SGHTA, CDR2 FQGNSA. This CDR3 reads CASSPVVRADTQYF. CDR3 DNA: TGTGCCAGCAGCCCAGTCGTACGGGCAGATACGCAGTATTTT.

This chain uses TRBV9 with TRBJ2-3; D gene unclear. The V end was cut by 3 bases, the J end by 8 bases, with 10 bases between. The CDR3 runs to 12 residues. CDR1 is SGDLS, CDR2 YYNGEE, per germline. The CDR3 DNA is TGTGCCAGCAGCGGAACCTCTGCTACGCAGTATTTT. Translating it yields CASSGTSATQYF.

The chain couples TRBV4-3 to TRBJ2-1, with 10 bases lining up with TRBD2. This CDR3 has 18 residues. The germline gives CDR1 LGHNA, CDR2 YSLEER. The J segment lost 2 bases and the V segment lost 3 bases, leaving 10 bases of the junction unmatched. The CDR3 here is CASSQEGLAAPPYNEQFF. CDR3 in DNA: TGCGCCAGCAGCCAGGAAGGACTAGCGGCCCCGCCCTACAATGAGCAGTTCTTC.

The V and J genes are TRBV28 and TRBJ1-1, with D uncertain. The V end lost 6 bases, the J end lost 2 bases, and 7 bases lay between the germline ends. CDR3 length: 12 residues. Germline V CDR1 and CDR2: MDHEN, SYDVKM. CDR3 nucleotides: TGTGCCAGCAGCCGGGCCAACACTGAAGCTTTCTTT. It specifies CASSRANTEAFF. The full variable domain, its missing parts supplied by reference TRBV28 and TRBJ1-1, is DVKVTQSSRYLVKRTGEKVFLECVQDMDHENMFWYRQDPGLGLRLIYFSYDVKMKEKGDIPEGYSVSREKKERFSLILESASTNQTSMYLCASSRANTEAFFGQGTRLTVV.

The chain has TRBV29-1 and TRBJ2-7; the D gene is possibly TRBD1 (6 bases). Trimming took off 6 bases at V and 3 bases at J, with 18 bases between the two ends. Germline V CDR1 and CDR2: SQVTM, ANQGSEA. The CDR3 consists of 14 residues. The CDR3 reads CSVASGTSYYEQYF. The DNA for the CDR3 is TGCAGCGTAGCCTCCGGGACAAGCTACTACGAGCAGTACTTC.

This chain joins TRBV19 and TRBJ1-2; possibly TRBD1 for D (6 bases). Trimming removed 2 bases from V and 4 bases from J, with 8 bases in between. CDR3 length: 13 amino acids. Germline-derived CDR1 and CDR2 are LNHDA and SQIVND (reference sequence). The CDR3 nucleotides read TGTGCCAGTAGTATAACAGGGAGCTATGGCTACACCTTC. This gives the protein CASSITGSYGYTF.

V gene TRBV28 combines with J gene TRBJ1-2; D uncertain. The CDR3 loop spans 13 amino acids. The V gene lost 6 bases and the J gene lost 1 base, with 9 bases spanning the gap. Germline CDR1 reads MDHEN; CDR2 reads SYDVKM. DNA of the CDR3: TGTGCCAGCAGCCCGGGTTATAACTATGGCTACACCTTC. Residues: CASSPGYNYGYTF.

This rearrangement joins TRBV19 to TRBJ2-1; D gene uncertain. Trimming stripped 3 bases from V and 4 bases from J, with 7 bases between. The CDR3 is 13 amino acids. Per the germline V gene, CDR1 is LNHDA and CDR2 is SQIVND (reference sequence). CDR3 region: CASSIPFYNEQFF. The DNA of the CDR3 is TGTGCCAGTAGTATCCCCTTTTACAATGAGCAGTTCTTC.

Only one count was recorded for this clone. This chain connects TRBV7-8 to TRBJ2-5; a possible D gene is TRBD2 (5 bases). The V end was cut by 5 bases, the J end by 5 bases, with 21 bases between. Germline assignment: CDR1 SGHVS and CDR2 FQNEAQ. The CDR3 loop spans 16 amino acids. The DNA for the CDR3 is TGTGCCAGCAGCCAACGGGGTAGGAGTGGATTGGAGACCCAGTACTTC. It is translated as CASSQRGRSGLETQYF.

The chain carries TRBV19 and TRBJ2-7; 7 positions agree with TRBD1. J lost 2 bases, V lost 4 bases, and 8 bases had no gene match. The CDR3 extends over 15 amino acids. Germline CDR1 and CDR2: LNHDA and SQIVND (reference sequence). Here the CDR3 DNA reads TGTGCCAGTAGTAATCCTCGGACAGGAACCTACGAGCAGTACTTC. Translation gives CASSNPRTGTYEQYF.

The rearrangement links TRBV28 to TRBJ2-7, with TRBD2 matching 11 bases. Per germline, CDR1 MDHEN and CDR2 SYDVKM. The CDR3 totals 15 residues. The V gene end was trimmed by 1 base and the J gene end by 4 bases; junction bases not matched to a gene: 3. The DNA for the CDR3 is TGTGCCAGCAGTTTATATAGCGGGAGGGAATACGAGCAGTACTTC. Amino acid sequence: CASSLYSGREYEQYF. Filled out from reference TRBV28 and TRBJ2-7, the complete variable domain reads DVKVTQSSRYLVKRTGEKVFLECVQDMDHENMFWYRQDPGLGLRLIYFSYDVKMKEKGDIPEGYSVSREKKERFSLILESASTNQTSMYLCASSLYSGREYEQYFGPGTRLTVT.

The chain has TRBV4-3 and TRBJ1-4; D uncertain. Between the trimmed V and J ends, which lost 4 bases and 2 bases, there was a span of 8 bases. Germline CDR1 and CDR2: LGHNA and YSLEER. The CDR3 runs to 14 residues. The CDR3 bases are TGCGCCAGCAGCCCAGGCCCCACTAATGAAAAACTGTTTTTT. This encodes CASSPGPTNEKLFF.

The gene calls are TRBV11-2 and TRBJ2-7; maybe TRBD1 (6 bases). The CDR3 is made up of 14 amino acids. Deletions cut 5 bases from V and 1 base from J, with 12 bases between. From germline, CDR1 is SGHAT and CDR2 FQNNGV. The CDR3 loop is CASSLETGSYEQYF. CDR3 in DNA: TGTGCCAGCAGCCTGGAGACAGGATCCTACGAGCAGTACTTC.

The chain's CDR3 is CASSQGHRVGEQYF. As DNA, the CDR3 is TGCGCCAGCAGCCAAGGTCATAGGGTAGGGGAGCAGTACTTC. This chain uses TRBV4-3 with TRBJ2-7; D gene unclear. V lost 1 base and J 7 bases, leaving 14 bases between the germline ends. CDR3 length: 14 amino acids. Germline V CDR1 and CDR2: LGHNA, YSLEER.

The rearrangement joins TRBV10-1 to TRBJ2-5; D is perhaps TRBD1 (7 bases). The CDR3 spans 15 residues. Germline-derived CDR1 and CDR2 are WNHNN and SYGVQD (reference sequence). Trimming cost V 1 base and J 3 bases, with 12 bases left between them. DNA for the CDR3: TGCGCCAGCAGTGAGTATGCGGGGACAGAAGAGACCCAGTACTTC. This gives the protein CASSEYAGTEETQYF.

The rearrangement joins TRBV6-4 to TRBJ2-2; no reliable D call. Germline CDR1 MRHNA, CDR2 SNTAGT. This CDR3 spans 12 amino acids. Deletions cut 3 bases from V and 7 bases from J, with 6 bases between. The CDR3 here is CASSDWGGELFF. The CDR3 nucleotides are TGTGCCAGCAGTGATTGGGGCGGGGAGCTGTTTTTT.

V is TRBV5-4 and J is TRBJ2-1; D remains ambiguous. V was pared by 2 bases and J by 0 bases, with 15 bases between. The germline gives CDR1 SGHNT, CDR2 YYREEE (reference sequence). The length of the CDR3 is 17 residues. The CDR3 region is CASSFPEATVSYNEQFF. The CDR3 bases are TGTGCCAGCAGCTTTCCGGAAGCCACCGTCTCCTACAATGAGCAGTTCTTC.

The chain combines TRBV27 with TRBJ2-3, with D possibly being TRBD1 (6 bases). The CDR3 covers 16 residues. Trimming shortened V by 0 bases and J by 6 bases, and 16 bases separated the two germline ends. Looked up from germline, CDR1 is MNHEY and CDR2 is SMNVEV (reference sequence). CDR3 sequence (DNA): TGTGCCAGCAGTTTATCGAGGACAGTTTCGGGGGATACGCAGTATTTT. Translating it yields CASSLSRTVSGDTQYF.

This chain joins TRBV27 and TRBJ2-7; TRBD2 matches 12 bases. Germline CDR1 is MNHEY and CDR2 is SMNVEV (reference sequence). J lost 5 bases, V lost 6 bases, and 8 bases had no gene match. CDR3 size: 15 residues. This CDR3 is CASSPTSGRIHEQYF. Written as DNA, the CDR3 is TGTGCCAGCAGCCCAACTAGCGGGAGGATCCACGAGCAGTACTTC.